The subject of this entry is one T cell receptor (beta chain). One end of the junction does not line up with germline, which may come from a read error. This CDR3 has 14 amino acids. CDR1 is SGHAT and CDR2 is FQNNGV in the germline V gene. This sample is drawn from a study of tumor-infiltrating lymphocytes in primary liver carcinoma. The researchers produced TCR beta cDNA from roughly 550 ng total RNA with a constant-region primer. Three nested multiplex PCR rounds, a slightly modified ARM-PCR, produced the libraries for TCR beta. TRBV1-TRBV30 forward and Cbeta reverse primers drove the first two roughly 10-cycle rounds. TCRdb reprocessed the multiplex PCR reads via MiXCR and lists one record per CDR3 protein. Altogether around 330,000 distinct CDR3 sequences are present, more than 55% being singletons, with the ten largest covering roughly 8.6%. Germline DNA was extracted too, while blood RNA derived from unsorted whole blood.

This sequence was found in a man aged 35-49 years with primary liver carcinoma and hepatitis B virus infection. The chain couples TRBV11-2 to TRBJ2-7; 7 bases are a match to TRBD1. Sequenced material: peripheral blood. The CDR3 region has the DNA TGTGCCGGCAGCTTCCTCACGACAGGGAACGAGCAGTACTTC. This gives the protein CAGSFLTTGNEQYF.